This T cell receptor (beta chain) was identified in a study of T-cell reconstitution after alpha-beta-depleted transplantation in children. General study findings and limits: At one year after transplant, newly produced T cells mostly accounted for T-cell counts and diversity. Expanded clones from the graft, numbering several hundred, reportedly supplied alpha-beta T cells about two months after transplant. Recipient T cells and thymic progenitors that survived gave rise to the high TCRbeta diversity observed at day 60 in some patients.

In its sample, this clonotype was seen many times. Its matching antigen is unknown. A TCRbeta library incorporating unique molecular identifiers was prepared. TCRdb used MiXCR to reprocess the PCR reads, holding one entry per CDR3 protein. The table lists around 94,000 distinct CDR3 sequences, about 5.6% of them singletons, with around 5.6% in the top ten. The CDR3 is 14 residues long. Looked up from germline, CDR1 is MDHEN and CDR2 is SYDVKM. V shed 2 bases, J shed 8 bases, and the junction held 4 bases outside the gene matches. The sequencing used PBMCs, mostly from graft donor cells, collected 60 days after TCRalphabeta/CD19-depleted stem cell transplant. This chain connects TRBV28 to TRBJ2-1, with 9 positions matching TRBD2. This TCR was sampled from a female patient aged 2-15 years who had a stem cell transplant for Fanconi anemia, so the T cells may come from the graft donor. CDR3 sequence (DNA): TGTGCCAGCAGTTTAGGACTAGCGCTGGATGAGCAGTTCTTC. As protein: CASSLGLALDEQFF.